This TCR beta chain was retrieved from a study of T cells after yellow fever vaccination. Using its own MiXCR run on the 5' RACE reads, TCRdb lists one record per CDR3 protein. Among 300,000 to 350,000 distinct CDR3 sequences listed, about 7.8% were seen once. The CDR3 covers 13 residues. The germline V gene encodes CDR1 SQVTM and CDR2 ANQGSEA. Trimming pared 2 bases from V and 4 bases from J, leaving 11 bases between. The chain uses TRBV29-1 and TRBJ1-2, with D uncertain. The sequences come from PBMCs, collected more than 40 days after the first yellow fever vaccination. This TCR came from a man in his late teens or twenties who received the YFV17D yellow fever vaccine. The chain's CDR3 is CSVESRPRYGYTF. CDR3 coding DNA: TGCAGCGTTGAATCAAGGCCCCGCTATGGCTACACCTTC.